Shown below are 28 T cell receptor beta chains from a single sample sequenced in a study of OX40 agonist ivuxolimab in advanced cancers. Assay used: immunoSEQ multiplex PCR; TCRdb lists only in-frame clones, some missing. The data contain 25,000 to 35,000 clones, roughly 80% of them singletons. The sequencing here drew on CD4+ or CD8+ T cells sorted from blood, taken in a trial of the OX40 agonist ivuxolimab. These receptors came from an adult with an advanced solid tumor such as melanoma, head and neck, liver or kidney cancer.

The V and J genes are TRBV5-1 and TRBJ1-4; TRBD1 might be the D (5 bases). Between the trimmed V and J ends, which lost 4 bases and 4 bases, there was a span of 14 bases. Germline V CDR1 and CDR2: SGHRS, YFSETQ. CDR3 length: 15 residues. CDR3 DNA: TGCGCCAGCAGCCAAGAATGGGGCCTTAATGAAAAACTGTTTTTT. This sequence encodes CASSQEWGLNEKLFF.

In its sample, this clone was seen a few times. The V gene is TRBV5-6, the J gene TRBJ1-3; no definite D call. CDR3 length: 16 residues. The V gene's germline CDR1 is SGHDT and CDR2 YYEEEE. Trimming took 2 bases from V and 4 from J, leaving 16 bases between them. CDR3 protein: CASSLVGEGGGNTIYF. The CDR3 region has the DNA TGTGCCAGCAGCTTAGTTGGTGAGGGAGGAGGAAACACCATATATTTT.

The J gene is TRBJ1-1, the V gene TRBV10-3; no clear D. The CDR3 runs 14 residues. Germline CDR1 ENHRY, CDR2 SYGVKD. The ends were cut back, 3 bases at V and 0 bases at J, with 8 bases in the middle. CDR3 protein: CAISEVRLNTEAFF. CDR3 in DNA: TGTGCCATCAGTGAAGTCCGTCTGAACACTGAAGCTTTCTTT.

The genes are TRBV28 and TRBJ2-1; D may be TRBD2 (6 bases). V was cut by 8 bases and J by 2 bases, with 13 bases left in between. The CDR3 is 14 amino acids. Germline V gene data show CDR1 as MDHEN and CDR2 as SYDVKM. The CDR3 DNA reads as TGTGCCAGCCGGGGGAAGTTGACCTACAATGAGCAGTTCTTC. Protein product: CASRGKLTYNEQFF.

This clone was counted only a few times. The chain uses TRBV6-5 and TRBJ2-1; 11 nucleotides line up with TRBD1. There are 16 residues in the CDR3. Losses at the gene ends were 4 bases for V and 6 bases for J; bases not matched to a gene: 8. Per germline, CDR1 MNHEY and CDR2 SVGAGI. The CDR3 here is CASSWESGTGGNEQFF. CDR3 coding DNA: TGTGCCAGCAGTTGGGAATCCGGGACAGGGGGCAATGAGCAGTTCTTC.

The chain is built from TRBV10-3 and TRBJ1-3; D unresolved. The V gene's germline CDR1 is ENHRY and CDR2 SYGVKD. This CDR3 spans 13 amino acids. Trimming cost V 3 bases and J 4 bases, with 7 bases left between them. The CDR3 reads CAISELVGNTIYF. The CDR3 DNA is TGTGCCATCAGTGAATTGGTGGGAAACACCATATATTTT.

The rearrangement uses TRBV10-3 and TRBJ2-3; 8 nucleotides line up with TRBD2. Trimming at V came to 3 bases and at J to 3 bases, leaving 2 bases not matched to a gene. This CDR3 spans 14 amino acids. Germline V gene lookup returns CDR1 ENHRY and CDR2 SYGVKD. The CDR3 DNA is TGTGCCATCAGTGAACAGCGGGAGACAGATACGCAGTATTTT. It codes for CAISEQRETDTQYF.

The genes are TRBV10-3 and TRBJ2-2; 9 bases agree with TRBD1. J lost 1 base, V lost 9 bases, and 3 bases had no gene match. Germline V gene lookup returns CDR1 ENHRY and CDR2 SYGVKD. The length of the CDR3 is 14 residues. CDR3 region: CAIRQGGNTGELFF. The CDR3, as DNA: TGTGCCATACGACAGGGGGGGAACACCGGGGAGCTGTTTTTT.

The DNA of the CDR3 is TGTGCCAGCACCGGACAGGGGTCGACTGAAGCTTTCTTT. This codes for CASTGQGSTEAFF. The chain joins TRBV2 to TRBJ1-1, with 9 bases identical to TRBD1. The CDR3 has 13 residues. CDR1 and CDR2 from the germline V gene are SNHLY and FYNNEI. V was pared by 7 bases and J by 5 bases, with 5 bases of the junction left unmatched. Complete variable domain (other parts from reference TRBV2 and TRBJ1-1): EPEVTQTPSHQVTQMGQEVILRCVPISNHLYFYWYRQILGQKVEFLVSFYNNEISEKSEIFDDQFSVERPDGSNFTLKIRSTKLEDSAMYFCASTGQGSTEAFFGQGTRLTVV.

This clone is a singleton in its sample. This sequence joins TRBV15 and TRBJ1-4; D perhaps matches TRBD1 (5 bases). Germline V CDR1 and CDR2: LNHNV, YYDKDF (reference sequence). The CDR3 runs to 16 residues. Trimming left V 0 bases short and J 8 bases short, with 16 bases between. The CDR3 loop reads CATSRDQETVREKLFF. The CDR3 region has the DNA TGTGCCACCAGCAGAGATCAGGAGACAGTTCGCGAAAAACTGTTTTTT.

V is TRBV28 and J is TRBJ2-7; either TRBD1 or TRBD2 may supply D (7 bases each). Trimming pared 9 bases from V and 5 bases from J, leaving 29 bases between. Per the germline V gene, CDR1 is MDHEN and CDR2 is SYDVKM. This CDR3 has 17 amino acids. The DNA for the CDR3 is TGTGCCAGGACCCGGGACTACCAGGGGGGGGATCACAACGAGCAGTACTTC. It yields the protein CARTRDYQGGDHNEQYF.

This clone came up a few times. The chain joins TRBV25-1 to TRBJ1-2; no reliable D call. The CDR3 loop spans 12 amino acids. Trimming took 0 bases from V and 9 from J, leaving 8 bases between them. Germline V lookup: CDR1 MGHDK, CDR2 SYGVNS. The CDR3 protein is CASSEYLGSYTF. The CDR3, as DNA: TGTGCCAGCAGTGAATATCTGGGAAGCTACACCTTC.

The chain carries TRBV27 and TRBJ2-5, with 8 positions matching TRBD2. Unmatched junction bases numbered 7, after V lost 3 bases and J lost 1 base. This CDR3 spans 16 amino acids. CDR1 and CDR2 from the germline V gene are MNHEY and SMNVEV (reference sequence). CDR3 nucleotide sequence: TGTGCCAGCAGTTTCTTCCCGGGGGGGGGCCAAGAGACCCAGTACTTC. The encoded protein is CASSFFPGGGQETQYF.

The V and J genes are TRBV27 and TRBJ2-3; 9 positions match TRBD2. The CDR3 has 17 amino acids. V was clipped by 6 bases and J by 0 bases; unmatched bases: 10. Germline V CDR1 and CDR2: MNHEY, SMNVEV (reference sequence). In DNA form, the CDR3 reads TGTGCCAGCAGCCTAGCGGGGACTTTCCCTAGCACAGATACGCAGTATTTT. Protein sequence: CASSLAGTFPSTDTQYF.

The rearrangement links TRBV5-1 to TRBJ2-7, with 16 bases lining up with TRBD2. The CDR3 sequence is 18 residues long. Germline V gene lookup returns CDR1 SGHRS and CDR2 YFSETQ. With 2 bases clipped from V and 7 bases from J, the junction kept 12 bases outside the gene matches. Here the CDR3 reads CASSFLGLAGGMVKEQYF. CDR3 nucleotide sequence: TGCGCCAGCAGCTTTCTGGGACTAGCGGGAGGGATGGTTAAGGAGCAGTACTTC.

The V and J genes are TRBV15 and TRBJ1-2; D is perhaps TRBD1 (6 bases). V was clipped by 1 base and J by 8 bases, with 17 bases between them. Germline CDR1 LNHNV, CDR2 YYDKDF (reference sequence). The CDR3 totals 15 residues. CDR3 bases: TGTGCCACCAGCAGAGTGACGGGGGGCCCAGGGGGCTACACCTTC. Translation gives CATSRVTGGPGGYTF.

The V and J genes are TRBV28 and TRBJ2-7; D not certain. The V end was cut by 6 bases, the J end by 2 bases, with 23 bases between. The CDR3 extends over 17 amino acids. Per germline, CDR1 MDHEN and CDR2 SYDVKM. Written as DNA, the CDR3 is TGTGCCAGCAGACCGAACCTCTTGGGCGGAAAACCCTACGAGCAGTACTTC. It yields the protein CASRPNLLGGKPYEQYF.

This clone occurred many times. Here the CDR3 reads CASSFGVSWEQFF. The CDR3 bases are TGTGCCAGCAGTTTCGGGGTTTCATGGGAGCAGTTCTTC. The chain combines TRBV28 with TRBJ2-1, with D maybe TRBD2 (5 bases). The ends were cut back, 3 bases at V and 10 bases at J, with 13 bases in the middle. Per the germline V gene, CDR1 is MDHEN and CDR2 is SYDVKM. The CDR3 loop spans 13 amino acids.

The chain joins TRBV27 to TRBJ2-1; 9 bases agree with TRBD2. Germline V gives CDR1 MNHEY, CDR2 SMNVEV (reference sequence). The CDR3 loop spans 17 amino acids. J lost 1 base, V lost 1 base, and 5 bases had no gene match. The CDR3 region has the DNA TGTGCCAGCAGTTTATTGGCGGGAGGGGGGTCCTACAATGAGCAGTTCTTC. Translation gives CASSLLAGGGSYNEQFF.

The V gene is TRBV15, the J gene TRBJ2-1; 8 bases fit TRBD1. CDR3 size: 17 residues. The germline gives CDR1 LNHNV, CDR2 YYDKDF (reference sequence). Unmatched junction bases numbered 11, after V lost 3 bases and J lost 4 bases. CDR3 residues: CATSSLSPGGLYNEQFF. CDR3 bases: TGTGCCACCAGCAGCCTAAGTCCAGGGGGCCTTTACAATGAGCAGTTCTTC.

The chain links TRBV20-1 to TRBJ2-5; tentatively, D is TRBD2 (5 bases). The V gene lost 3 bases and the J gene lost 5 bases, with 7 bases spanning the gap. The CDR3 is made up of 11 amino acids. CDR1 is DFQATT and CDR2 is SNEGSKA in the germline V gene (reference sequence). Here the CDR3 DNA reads TGCAGTGCTAGTTCGGGGGAGACCCAGTACTTC. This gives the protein CSASSGETQYF.

The CDR3 nucleotides are TGTGCCAGCAGCGTAGAAGGGGGAGACTATGGCTACACCTTC. Encoded protein: CASSVEGGDYGYTF. The V gene is TRBV9, the J gene TRBJ1-2; weak D call: TRBD1 (6 bases). The V end was cut by 0 bases, the J end by 3 bases, with 9 bases between. The CDR3 loop spans 14 amino acids. CDR1 is SGDLS, CDR2 YYNGEE, per germline.

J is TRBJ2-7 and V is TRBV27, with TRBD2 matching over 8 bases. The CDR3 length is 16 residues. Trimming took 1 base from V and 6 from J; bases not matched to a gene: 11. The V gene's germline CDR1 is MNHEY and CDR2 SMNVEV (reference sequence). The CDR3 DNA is TGTGCCAGCAGTTTATGGCCTGCGGGAGGAATATCCGAGCAGTACTTC. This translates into CASSLWPAGGISEQYF.

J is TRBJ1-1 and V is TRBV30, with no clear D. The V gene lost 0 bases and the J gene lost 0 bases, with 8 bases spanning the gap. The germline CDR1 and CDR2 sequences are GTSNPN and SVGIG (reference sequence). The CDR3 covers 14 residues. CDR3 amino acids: CAWSVTVLNTEAFF. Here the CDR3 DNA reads TGTGCCTGGAGTGTTACAGTCTTGAACACTGAAGCTTTCTTT. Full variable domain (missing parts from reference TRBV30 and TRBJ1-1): SQTIHQWPATLVQPVGSPLSLECTVEGTSNPNLYWYRQAAGRGLQLLFYSVGIGQISSEVPQNLSASRPQDRQFILSSKKLLLSDSGFYLCAWSVTVLNTEAFFGQGTRLTVV.

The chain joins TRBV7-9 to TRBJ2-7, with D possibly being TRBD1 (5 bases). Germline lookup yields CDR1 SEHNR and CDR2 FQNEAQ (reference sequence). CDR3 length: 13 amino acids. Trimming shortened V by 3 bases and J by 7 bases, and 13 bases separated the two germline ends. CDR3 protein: CASSLGHPGEQYF. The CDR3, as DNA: TGTGCCAGCAGCTTGGGGCACCCTGGAGAGCAGTACTTC.

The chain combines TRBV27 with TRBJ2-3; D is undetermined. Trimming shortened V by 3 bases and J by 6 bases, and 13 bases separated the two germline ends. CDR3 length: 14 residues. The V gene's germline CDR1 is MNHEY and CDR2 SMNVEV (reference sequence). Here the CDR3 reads CASSLASILDTQYF. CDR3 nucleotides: TGTGCCAGCAGTTTGGCGTCAATTTTGGATACGCAGTATTTT.

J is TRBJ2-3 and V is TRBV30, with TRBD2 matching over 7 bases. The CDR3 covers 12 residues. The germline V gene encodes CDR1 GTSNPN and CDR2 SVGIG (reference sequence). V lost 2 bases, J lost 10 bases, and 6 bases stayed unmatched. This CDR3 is CAWSPREESQYF. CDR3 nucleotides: TGTGCCTGGAGTCCCCGGGAGGAATCGCAGTATTTT.

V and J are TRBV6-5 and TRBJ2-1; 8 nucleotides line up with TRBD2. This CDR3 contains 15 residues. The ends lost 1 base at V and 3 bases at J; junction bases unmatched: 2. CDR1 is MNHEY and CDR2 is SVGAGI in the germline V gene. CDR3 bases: TGTGCCAGCAGTTACTTGCGGGGGGACTACAATGAGCAGTTCTTC. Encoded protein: CASSYLRGDYNEQFF.